This T cell receptor beta chain was captured in a study of OX40 agonist ivuxolimab in advanced cancers. Across the whole study: Hepatocellular carcinoma, melanoma, renal cell or head and neck cancer was diagnosed in the dose-escalation patients. With a range of 23 to 79, age averaged approximately 60 years, and nearly 85% were male.

Prior autoimmune disease or systemic immunosuppression barred patients. In germline, CDR1 is SGDLS, CDR2 YYNGEE. The CDR3 sequence is 15 residues long. V shed 3 bases, J shed 1 base, and the junction held 3 bases outside the gene matches. Some clones are missing from TCRdb's copy, which holds only in-frame ones; the method was immunoSEQ multiplex PCR. The sample lists tens of thousands of clones, about 86% occurring once. This material consisted of CD4+ or CD8+ T cells sorted from blood, taken in a trial of the OX40 agonist ivuxolimab. The sequence was collected from an adult with an advanced solid tumor such as melanoma, head and neck, liver or kidney cancer. The chain combines TRBV9 with TRBJ2-1, with 8 bases identical to TRBD2. CDR3 DNA sequence: TGTGCCAGCAGCGGCAGCGGGAGTTCCTACAATGAGCAGTTCTTC. Translation: CASSGSGSSYNEQFF.